One and the same sample provided the 4 T cell receptor beta chains below, sequenced in a study of long-term antiretroviral therapy in people with HIV (dated by TCRdb to about 2022). The immunoSEQ hsTCRB v3.0 assay was used at survey level resolution to sequence the TRB variable region. TCRdb limited this immuneACCESS table to in-frame rearrangements with V and J called. A share of clones is missing; checked studies link under half to unresolved V genes, and the rest is unexplained. Present in this sample are about 21,000 clones, 82% of which were seen just once. Of the sample, 8.1% is held by the ten largest clones. The specimen comprised unsorted PBMCs, sampled at the start of antiretroviral therapy. All receptors come from a man in his fifties or sixties with HIV.

There are a few counts of this clone. V gene TRBV7-9 combines with J gene TRBJ1-1, with D possibly being TRBD1 (6 bases). Germline V gene sequence: CDR1 SEHNR, CDR2 FQNEAQ (reference sequence). The CDR3 length is 14 residues. Trimming took 7 bases from V and 4 from J, leaving 16 bases between them. The CDR3 spells CASIAGAWGTEAFF. As DNA, the CDR3 is TGTGCCAGCATCGCGGGGGCATGGGGCACTGAAGCTTTCTTT.

J is TRBJ1-5 and V is TRBV7-9; D is uncertain. The germline gives CDR1 SEHNR, CDR2 FQNEAQ (reference sequence). Between the trimmed V and J ends, which lost 2 bases and 0 bases, there was a span of 14 bases. This CDR3 is 17 amino acids long. The CDR3 loop is CASSLWLAENSNQPQHF. The DNA for the CDR3 is TGTGCCAGCAGCTTATGGTTGGCAGAAAATAGCAATCAGCCCCAGCATTTT. Based on the CDR3 plus reference TRBV7-9 and TRBJ1-5, the full variable domain is DTGVSQNPRHKITKRGQNVTFRCDPISEHNRLYWYRQTLGQGPEFLTYFQNEAQLEKSRLLSDRFSAERPKGSFSTLEIQRTEQGDSAMYLCASSLWLAENSNQPQHFGDGTRLSIL.

This chain connects TRBV28 to TRBJ1-6; D not certain. Germline V gives CDR1 MDHEN, CDR2 SYDVKM. Trimming shortened V by 0 bases and J by 7 bases, and 10 bases separated the two germline ends. The CDR3 runs 15 residues. The CDR3: CASSLWTEINSPLHF. CDR3 bases: TGTGCCAGCAGTTTATGGACGGAAATCAATTCACCCCTCCACTTT.

This clone was counted once. The chain carries TRBV7-9 and TRBJ2-7, with TRBD2 matching 13 bases. Germline values: CDR1 SEHNR, CDR2 FQNEAQ (reference sequence). This CDR3 region has 18 residues. V lost 5 bases to trimming and J lost 1 base; unmatched junction nucleotides: 11. The CDR3 spells CASSPSGQGLAGSYEQYF. Here the CDR3 DNA reads TGTGCCAGCAGCCCGAGCGGTCAGGGACTAGCGGGATCCTACGAGCAGTACTTC.